A selection of T cell receptor beta chains follows, all from one sample in a study of cytomegalovirus exposure and HLA in healthy donors. Some clones are missing from TCRdb's copy, which holds only in-frame ones; the method was immunoSEQ multiplex PCR. The sample has about 110,000 clones; roughly 70% are singletons. The source material was PBMCs. The receptor set was obtained from a woman in her 70s in good health and CMV-seropositive. Both conserved end residues are part of each CDR3. The D gene is left open where the match is weak. For some rows the clone size is stated as once, few or many, or as a class when expanded; others skip it.

v_call: TRBV6-1; clone_size: .; j_call: TRBJ2-2; d_call: .; cdr3_nt: TGTGCCAGCAGAGAACAGGGAAGCGGGGAGCTGTTTTTT; cdr3_aa: CASREQGSGELFF
v_call: TRBV5-1; clone_size: .; j_call: TRBJ2-3; d_call: TRBD2; cdr3_nt: TGCGCCAGCAGCTTCTGGGCGGGGGAGACCTCCACAGATACGCAGTATTTT; cdr3_aa: CASSFWAGETSTDTQYF
v_call: TRBV4-3; clone_size: .; j_call: TRBJ1-5; d_call: TRBD1; cdr3_nt: TGCGCCAGCAGCTATGGCCAGGGGGATCAGCCCCAGCATTTT; cdr3_aa: CASSYGQGDQPQHF
v_call: TRBV10-3; clone_size: .; j_call: TRBJ1-5; d_call: .; cdr3_nt: TGTGCCATCAGACAGGAACGCAATCAGCCCCAGCATTTT; cdr3_aa: CAIRQERNQPQHF
v_call: TRBV5-1; clone_size: .; j_call: TRBJ2-7; d_call: TRBD2; cdr3_nt: TGCGCCAGCAGCCGAGCGGGGGGGCGCGACGAGCAGTACTTC; cdr3_aa: CASSRAGGRDEQYF
v_call: TRBV18; clone_size: .; j_call: TRBJ2-1; d_call: TRBD1; cdr3_nt: TGTGCCAGCTCACCACTCTTCTCGGGACAGTACAATGAGCAGTTCTTC; cdr3_aa: CASSPLFSGQYNEQFF
v_call: TRBV20-1; clone_size: few; j_call: TRBJ1-3; d_call: .; cdr3_nt: TGCAGTGCTCGGAACGGGGACACCATATATTTT; cdr3_aa: CSARNGDTIYF
v_call: TRBV7-2; clone_size: .; j_call: TRBJ2-5; d_call: .; cdr3_nt: TGTGCCAGCAGCTTGGCGGGACTGGGGCAAGAGACCCAGTACTTC; cdr3_aa: CASSLAGLGQETQYF
v_call: TRBV19; clone_size: few; j_call: TRBJ2-3; d_call: TRBD2; cdr3_nt: TGTGCCAGTAGTATAGGCGGGGGGGCTAGCACAGATACGCAGTATTTT; cdr3_aa: CASSIGGGASTDTQYF
v_call: TRBV30; clone_size: .; j_call: TRBJ2-1; d_call: .; cdr3_nt: TGTGCCTGGACCAACTTGTGGGATAGCGCGCAGTTCTTC; cdr3_aa: CAWTNLWDSAQFF
v_call: TRBV5-1; clone_size: .; j_call: TRBJ1-1; d_call: .; cdr3_nt: TGCGCCAGCAGCTTGGTCCAGGGCCCTGAAGCTTTCTTT; cdr3_aa: CASSLVQGPEAFF
v_call: TRBV5-4; clone_size: .; j_call: TRBJ1-2; d_call: TRBD1; cdr3_nt: TGTGCCAGCAGCTCCGGACAGGGAATGGATGGCTACACCTTC; cdr3_aa: CASSSGQGMDGYTF
v_call: TRBV4-1; clone_size: .; j_call: TRBJ2-5; d_call: .; cdr3_nt: TGCGCCAGCAGAAGGCGGGGGCGAGAGACCCAGTACTTC; cdr3_aa: CASRRRGRETQYF
v_call: TRBV5-5; clone_size: few; j_call: TRBJ2-2; d_call: .; cdr3_nt: TGTGCCAGCAGCTTGGGGACTCTCTCCGGGGAGCTGTTTTTT; cdr3_aa: CASSLGTLSGELFF
v_call: TRBV6-5; clone_size: .; j_call: TRBJ1-1; d_call: TRBD1; cdr3_nt: TGTGCCAGCAGCCAGCAGGGGGCGAGTGAAGCTTTCTTT; cdr3_aa: CASSQQGASEAFF
v_call: TRBV5-1; clone_size: .; j_call: TRBJ2-7; d_call: TRBD2; cdr3_nt: TGCGCCAGCAGCTCCAGGACTAGCGGAGCGCACTCCTACGAGCAGTACTTC; cdr3_aa: CASSSRTSGAHSYEQYF
v_call: TRBV7-2; clone_size: few; j_call: TRBJ2-7; d_call: .; cdr3_nt: TGTGCCAGCAGCACCGGCGGTGGGGCGCCCGAGCAGTACTTC; cdr3_aa: CASSTGGGAPEQYF
v_call: TRBV15; clone_size: .; j_call: TRBJ2-5; d_call: TRBD2; cdr3_nt: TGTGCCGCCAGCAGGACTAGCGGGGGGGCAGAGACCCAGTACTTC; cdr3_aa: CAASRTSGGAETQYF
v_call: TRBV5-4; clone_size: .; j_call: TRBJ2-3; d_call: TRBD2; cdr3_nt: TGTGCCAGCAGCTCGACTAGCGGGGGTTCAGATACGCAGTATTTT; cdr3_aa: CASSSTSGGSDTQYF
v_call: TRBV7-9; clone_size: .; j_call: TRBJ2-3; d_call: TRBD2; cdr3_nt: TGTGCCAGCAGCAGGGGGACTAGCGACACAGATACGCAGTATTTT; cdr3_aa: CASSRGTSDTDTQYF
v_call: TRBV30; clone_size: .; j_call: TRBJ1-5; d_call: TRBD1; cdr3_nt: TGTGCCTGCGGACAGGACAATCAGCCCCAGCATTTT; cdr3_aa: CACGQDNQPQHF
v_call: TRBV6-5; clone_size: .; j_call: TRBJ2-2; d_call: .; cdr3_nt: TGTGCCAGCAGTTTAGAGACACCCAACACCGGGGAGCTGTTTTTT; cdr3_aa: CASSLETPNTGELFF
v_call: TRBV7-9; clone_size: .; j_call: TRBJ2-7; d_call: TRBD2; cdr3_nt: TGTGCCAGCAGCACTGGACTAGCGGGGACCAATTCCTACGAGCAGTACTTC; cdr3_aa: CASSTGLAGTNSYEQYF
v_call: TRBV7-2; clone_size: .; j_call: TRBJ2-7; d_call: .; cdr3_nt: TGTGCCAGCAGCTTAGCCCTATCCTACGAGCAGTACTTC; cdr3_aa: CASSLALSYEQYF
v_call: TRBV4-1; clone_size: .; j_call: TRBJ2-7; d_call: .; cdr3_nt: TGCGCCAGCAGCCAAGACCCTACAGGGACCTACGAGCAGTACTTC; cdr3_aa: CASSQDPTGTYEQYF
v_call: TRBV14; clone_size: once; j_call: TRBJ2-3; d_call: TRBD1; cdr3_nt: TGTGCCAGCAGCCAAGGTGGGACAGGGGGGAGGAATACGCAGTATTTT; cdr3_aa: CASSQGGTGGRNTQYF
v_call: TRBV5-3; clone_size: .; j_call: TRBJ1-2; d_call: .; cdr3_nt: TGTGCCAGAAGCTCTCAGGGGTTTGGCTACACCTTC; cdr3_aa: CARSSQGFGYTF
v_call: TRBV5-6; clone_size: .; j_call: TRBJ1-5; d_call: .; cdr3_nt: TGTGCCAGCAGCTCAGGGGCTGGGAATAGCAATCAGCCCCAGCATTTT; cdr3_aa: CASSSGAGNSNQPQHF
v_call: TRBV7-9; clone_size: .; j_call: TRBJ2-7; d_call: TRBD1; cdr3_nt: TGTGCCAGCAGCGAAACAGGGGGCTCCTCCTACGAGCAGTACTTC; cdr3_aa: CASSETGGSSYEQYF
v_call: TRBV6-6; clone_size: .; j_call: TRBJ1-1; d_call: TRBD1; cdr3_nt: TGTGCCAGCAGTTACAGACAGGGTTCGGCTTTCTTT; cdr3_aa: CASSYRQGSAFF
v_call: TRBV19; clone_size: .; j_call: TRBJ1-1; d_call: .; cdr3_nt: TGTGCCAGTAGATTGACAGGGAACACTGAAGCTTTCTTT; cdr3_aa: CASRLTGNTEAFF
v_call: TRBV6-5; clone_size: .; j_call: TRBJ2-1; d_call: TRBD2; cdr3_nt: TGTGCCAGCAGTTACGCCTCCCAGCGGGGGAATGAGCAGTTCTTC; cdr3_aa: CASSYASQRGNEQFF
v_call: TRBV5-8; clone_size: few; j_call: TRBJ1-6; d_call: .; cdr3_nt: TGTGCCAGCAGCGTCAGCTCCTATAATTCACCCCTCCACTTT; cdr3_aa: CASSVSSYNSPLHF
v_call: TRBV6-6; clone_size: .; j_call: TRBJ1-4; d_call: TRBD1; cdr3_nt: TGTGCCAGCAGCCGGGACAGGGGCAGTGAAAAACTGTTTTTT; cdr3_aa: CASSRDRGSEKLFF
v_call: TRBV5-1; clone_size: .; j_call: TRBJ2-7; d_call: .; cdr3_nt: TGCGCCAGCAGCGCGGGACAGATCTCCTCCTACGAGCAGTACTTC; cdr3_aa: CASSAGQISSYEQYF
v_call: TRBV6-5; clone_size: .; j_call: TRBJ1-3; d_call: .; cdr3_nt: TGTGCCAGCATGTCGTCCGGCTCTGGAAACACCATATATTTT; cdr3_aa: CASMSSGSGNTIYF
v_call: TRBV6-5; clone_size: .; j_call: TRBJ2-2; d_call: .; cdr3_nt: TGTGCCAGCAGTCCCGCCGGCGGGGAGCTGTTTTTT; cdr3_aa: CASSPAGGELFF